Sequencing of this T cell receptor (beta chain) was carried out in a study of CD8+CD57+ T cells in acquired aplastic anemia. The CDR3 spans 12 residues. The V end lost 6 bases, the J end lost 7 bases, and 11 bases lay between the germline ends. From germline, CDR1 is MNHNS and CDR2 SASEGT. Genomic DNA templated the TCR beta VDJ and CDR3 profiling. TCRdb redid the calling of the reads with MiXCR, one entry per CDR3 protein. Found here are approximately 200,000 distinct CDR3 sequences, roughly 56% of them singletons; the top ten hold about 15%. There are many counts of this clonotype. The sequence was collected from a human donor in good health, serving as a control. Sequenced material: sorted CD4+, CD8+, or CD8+CD57+ T cells (not recorded which) from PBMCs. The gene calls are TRBV6-1 and TRBJ2-3; TRBD1 might be the D (7 bases). DNA of the CDR3: TGTGCCAGCAGCAGGGGGACTCATACGCAGTATTTT. Amino acids: CASSRGTHTQYF.